The table lists the clone carrying this TCR beta chain with a few counts. J lost 5 bases, V lost 4 bases, and 5 bases had no gene match. The CDR3 consists of 14 residues. Germline lookup yields CDR1 ENHRY and CDR2 SYGVKD. The sample is drawn from a study of blood T cell repertoires in COVID-19. Here immunoSEQ multiplex PCR was the method, and the copy in TCRdb shows in-frame clones only, minus some. This sample yields about 140,000 clones, of which about four fifths are seen a single time; approximately 1.8% belongs to the top ten. The sequenced sample consisted of PBMCs or T cells enriched from blood (not recorded which). The chain recombines TRBV10-3 with TRBJ2-7; 10 nucleotides match TRBD1. This receptor was identified in a woman younger than 30 who had been exposed to COVID-19. The chain's CDR3 is CAISGRQGAHEQYF. The CDR3, as DNA: TGTGCCATCAGTGGCCGACAGGGGGCCCACGAGCAGTACTTC.